What follows are 26 T cell receptor beta chains derived from one specimen sequenced in a study of T cell responses to AZD1222 COVID-19 vaccine. Only in-frame clones appear in the TCRdb table, and some are missing; sequencing was by immunoSEQ multiplex PCR. The data hold roughly 97,000 clones, with roughly 84% observed a single time. The sequences come from peripheral blood, collected on day 0 of AZD1222 vaccination. The receptors were gathered from an adult in good health.

This chain links TRBV19 with TRBJ2-1, with TRBD1 matching 8 bases. This CDR3 is 16 amino acids long. Germline V gene lookup returns CDR1 LNHDA and CDR2 SQIVND (reference sequence). The J segment lost 0 bases and the V segment lost 5 bases, leaving 6 bases of the junction unmatched. The CDR3, as DNA: TGTGCCAGTAGTCCTCGGACAGGGCCCTCCTACAATGAGCAGTTCTTC. Amino acid sequence: CASSPRTGPSYNEQFF.

The chain carries TRBV6-6 and TRBJ2-5; no firm D call. The CDR3 contains 13 residues. Trimming pared 2 bases from V and 2 bases from J, leaving 6 bases between. Germline V gives CDR1 MNHNY, CDR2 SVGAGI (reference sequence). The CDR3 here is CASSYGEQETQYF. CDR3 DNA sequence: TGTGCCAGCAGTTACGGGGAACAAGAGACCCAGTACTTC.

The chain uses TRBV30 and TRBJ2-1, with 7 bases lining up with TRBD2. Trimming at V came to 5 bases and at J to 7 bases, leaving 11 bases not matched to a gene. Germline values: CDR1 GTSNPN, CDR2 SVGIG (reference sequence). The CDR3 length is 14 residues. CDR3 coding DNA: TGTGCCTGGCAGCGGGGTTCCCCGGTAAATGAGCAGTTCTTC. Its translation: CAWQRGSPVNEQFF.

The chain combines TRBV7-9 with TRBJ2-7; 9 bases are shared with TRBD1. This CDR3 is 14 amino acids long. Germline values: CDR1 SEHNR, CDR2 FQNEAQ (reference sequence). V was clipped by 5 bases and J by 6 bases; unmatched bases: 8. CDR3 sequence: CASSPRTGVGEQYF. The CDR3 nucleotides are TGTGCCAGCAGCCCTAGGACAGGGGTTGGCGAGCAGTACTTC.

This chain uses TRBV29-1 with TRBJ1-1; D remains ambiguous. The germline gives CDR1 SQVTM, CDR2 ANQGSEA. Trimming cost V 3 bases and J 0 bases, with 17 bases left between them. The CDR3 contains 16 residues. The CDR3 DNA is TGCAGCGTTGAGGTTCTCTTAAGGGCATTGAACACTGAAGCTTTCTTT. Residues: CSVEVLLRALNTEAFF. Using reference TRBV29-1 and TRBJ1-1 for the parts outside the CDR3, the full variable domain is SAVISQKPSRDICQRGTSLTIQCQVDSQVTMMFWYRQQPGQSLTLIATANQGSEATYESGFVIDKFPISRPNLTFSTLTVSNMSPEDSSIYLCSVEVLLRALNTEAFFGQGTRLTVV.

The rearrangement joins TRBV3-1 (or the pseudogene TRBV3-2) to TRBJ2-1; 9 bases fit TRBD2. Looked up from germline, CDR1 is LGHDT and CDR2 is YNNKEL (reference sequence). The CDR3 contains 16 residues. The V gene end was trimmed by 1 base and the J gene end by 4 bases; junction bases not matched to a gene: 5. The CDR3 nucleotides read TGTGCCAGCAGCCAAGTCCTAGCGGGGTCATACAATGAGCAGTTCTTC. Protein product: CASSQVLAGSYNEQFF.

V usage is TRBV28 and J usage is TRBJ2-4; 7 bases are shared with TRBD1. J gave up 0 bases and V 5 bases, and 7 bases lay outside the gene matches. The CDR3 consists of 16 residues. Germline assignment: CDR1 MDHEN and CDR2 SYDVKM. The CDR3 loop is CASSGTVWLAKNIQYF. The CDR3, as DNA: TGTGCCAGCAGTGGGACAGTTTGGCTAGCCAAAAACATTCAGTACTTC.

This chain joins TRBV21-1 and TRBJ2-7; the listed D gene, TRBD2, was not tested against the DNA. TRBV21-1 is recorded as a pseudogene. The CDR3 length is 15 residues. CDR3 bases: TGTGCCAGCAGCCCAGGACTAGCGGTATACTACGAGCAGTACTTC. Translated, it gives CASSPGLAVYYEQYF.

The genes are TRBV6-2 or TRBV6-3 and TRBJ2-4; 9 nucleotides match TRBD2. The germline gives CDR1 MNHEY, CDR2 SVGEGT. V dropped 5 bases and J dropped 0; count of bases not matched to a gene: 5. CDR3 length: 16 amino acids. The CDR3 region has the DNA TGTGCCAGCAGTCCCCAGCGGGGGGAAGCCAAAAACATTCAGTACTTC. This encodes CASSPQRGEAKNIQYF.

This clone was observed once. The chain recombines TRBV7-6 with TRBJ2-7, with TRBD2 matching 13 bases. V shed 0 bases and J 6 bases; nucleotides not matched to a gene: 11. Germline lookup yields CDR1 SGHVS and CDR2 FNYEAQ. The CDR3 runs to 18 residues. CDR3: CASSLAYGTSGGVGEQYF. The CDR3 bases are TGTGCCAGCAGCTTAGCGTATGGTACTAGCGGGGGGGTAGGCGAGCAGTACTTC.

CDR3 residues: CSVDSLANYGYTF. The CDR3 nucleotides read TGCAGCGTTGACAGCCTTGCCAACTATGGCTACACCTTC. V usage is TRBV29-1 and J usage is TRBJ1-2; D gene uncertain. The CDR3 covers 13 residues. Trimming shortened V by 3 bases and J by 2 bases, and 10 bases separated the two germline ends. Germline V gives CDR1 SQVTM, CDR2 ANQGSEA.

This clone occurred a few times. The rearrangement uses TRBV6-2 or TRBV6-3 and TRBJ2-6; perhaps TRBD1 as D (5 bases). The CDR3 is 15 residues long. CDR1 is MNHEY and CDR2 is SVGEGT in the germline V gene. Trimming shortened V by 5 bases and J by 4 bases, and 12 bases separated the two germline ends. CDR3 protein: CASSPTATGANVLTF. The CDR3 DNA sequence: TGTGCCAGCAGTCCGACAGCAACAGGGGCCAACGTCCTGACTTTC.

This chain uses TRBV29-1 with TRBJ1-2, with 10 bases matching TRBD1. Germline CDR1 is SQVTM and CDR2 is ANQGSEA. The V and J ends lost 7 bases and 6 bases, in that order; junction bases with no gene match: 5. The CDR3 is made up of 12 amino acids. In nucleotides, the CDR3 is TGCAGCGCTGGACAGGGGGTTGATGGCTACACCTTC. The encoded protein is CSAGQGVDGYTF.

This chain connects TRBV18 to TRBJ1-3; D is undetermined. The CDR3 has 12 residues. Germline lookup yields CDR1 KGHSH and CDR2 LQKENI. With 11 bases removed from V and 1 base from J, the gap between germline ends came to 9 bases. CDR3 in DNA: TGTGCCTCGGAGTTTTCTGGAAACACCATATATTTT. Translating gives CASEFSGNTIYF.

The rearrangement links TRBV12-3 or TRBV12-4 to TRBJ1-1; tentatively, D is TRBD1 (6 bases). The length of the CDR3 is 11 residues. Between the trimmed V and J ends, which lost 6 bases and 10 bases, there was a span of 12 bases. DNA of the CDR3: TGTGCCAGCAGCGACACAGGGTCAGCTTTCTTT. Its protein is CASSDTGSAFF.

CDR3 nucleotide sequence: TGTGCCAGTAGCGGACAGGGGGTGACCCGGACGAGTGGCTACACCTTC. Translated, it gives CASSGQGVTRTSGYTF. The chain recombines TRBV19 with TRBJ1-2; 10 nucleotides line up with TRBD1. The CDR3 covers 16 residues. Per germline, CDR1 LNHDA and CDR2 SQIVND (reference sequence). V shed 6 bases, J shed 7 bases, and the junction held 14 bases outside the gene matches.

The chain joins TRBV19 to TRBJ2-1, with a weak D call TRBD1 (5 bases). CDR3 length equals 13 residues. V lost 6 bases and J lost 10, with 16 bases in between. Germline V lookup: CDR1 LNHDA, CDR2 SQIVND (reference sequence). CDR3 protein: CASRVPQADEQFF. The CDR3, as DNA: TGTGCCAGTAGGGTCCCACAGGCGGACGAGCAGTTCTTC.

J is TRBJ2-5 and V is TRBV18; D gene unclear. Per the germline V gene, CDR1 is KGHSH and CDR2 is LQKENI. This CDR3 region has 13 residues. Between the trimmed V and J ends, which lost 4 bases and 3 bases, there was a span of 9 bases. The CDR3 bases are TGTGCCAGCTCACTAGGACGGAAAGAGACCCAGTACTTC. Amino acids: CASSLGRKETQYF. The full variable domain, rest sourced from reference TRBV18 and TRBJ2-5, is NAGVMQNPRHLVRRRGQEARLRCSPMKGHSHVYWYRQLPEEGLKFMVYLQKENIIDESGMPKERFSAEFPKEGPSILRIQQVVRGDSAAYFCASSLGRKETQYFGPGTRLLVL.

This chain joins TRBV2 and TRBJ2-7, with TRBD1 identical over 9 bases. Germline trimming cut 3 bases from V and 3 bases from J; bases unmatched to any gene: 3. Looked up from germline, CDR1 is SNHLY and CDR2 is FYNNEI. The CDR3 runs to 14 residues. CDR3: CASSESTGGYEQYF. The CDR3 DNA sequence: TGTGCCAGCAGTGAGTCGACAGGGGGCTACGAGCAGTACTTC.

This clone was seen just once. The V gene is TRBV18, the J gene TRBJ2-7; unclear D gene. This CDR3 is built from 12 residues. Trimming stripped 0 bases from V and 3 bases from J, with 3 bases between. The germline V gene encodes CDR1 KGHSH and CDR2 LQKENI. CDR3 nucleotide sequence: TGTGCCAGCTCACCACCTAACTACGAGCAGTACTTC. This gives the protein CASSPPNYEQYF.

The chain employs TRBV6-4 and TRBJ1-1; D gene uncertain. There are 11 residues in the CDR3. Deletions cut 6 bases from V and 7 bases from J, with 9 bases between. Germline V CDR1 and CDR2: MRHNA, SNTAGT. CDR3 DNA sequence: TGTGCCAGCAGCCCCCGAGGTGAAGCTTTCTTT. Its translation: CASSPRGEAFF.

V usage is TRBV6-6 and J usage is TRBJ1-2, with D possibly matching TRBD1 (5 bases). This CDR3 contains 14 residues. Germline CDR1 and CDR2: MNHNY and SVGAGI (reference sequence). Trimming removed 2 bases from V and 2 bases from J, with 9 bases in between. CDR3 region: CASSYGGVNYGYTF. The CDR3 nucleotides are TGTGCCAGCAGTTACGGGGGGGTAAACTATGGCTACACCTTC.

The J gene is TRBJ2-3, the V gene TRBV5-1, with unresolved D. The CDR3 covers 14 residues. Germline V gene sequence: CDR1 SGHRS, CDR2 YFSETQ. V was clipped by 5 bases and J by 2 bases, with 12 bases between them. The CDR3 DNA reads as TGCGCCAGCAGTCCGGACGGATACACAGATACGCAGTATTTT. Protein sequence: CASSPDGYTDTQYF.

This clone was recorded only once. This chain connects TRBV5-1 to TRBJ1-1; D not certain. With 1 base removed from V and 4 bases from J, the gap between germline ends came to 14 bases. The length of the CDR3 is 15 residues. Germline V CDR1 and CDR2: SGHRS, YFSETQ. For the CDR3, the DNA is TGCGCCAGCAGCTTGAGCGGGCAGCGGAGCACTGAAGCTTTCTTT. This codes for CASSLSGQRSTEAFF.

The genes are TRBV6-2 or TRBV6-3 and TRBJ1-2; TRBD1 is a possible D gene (5 bases). Germline lookup yields CDR1 MNHEY and CDR2 SVGEGT. Trimming pared 2 bases from V and 4 bases from J, leaving 11 bases between. This CDR3 is built from 14 residues. CDR3 residues: CASSYPGHGYGYTF. CDR3 nucleotides: TGTGCCAGCAGTTACCCGGGGCACGGCTATGGCTACACCTTC.

The sample holds a few counts of this clone. The V gene is TRBV28, the J gene TRBJ2-3; D may be TRBD1 (6 bases). Germline-derived CDR1 and CDR2 are MDHEN and SYDVKM. The CDR3 spans 12 residues. V shed 3 bases and J shed 6 bases, with 7 bases lying between them. CDR3 in amino acids: CASSFRGDTQYF. The CDR3 coding sequence is TGTGCCAGCAGTTTTAGGGGGGATACGCAGTATTTT.